These T cell receptor beta chains were read from a single sample in a study of T-cell memory formation after mild COVID-19. One entry per CDR3 protein, called by TCRdb with MiXCR from the 5' RACE reads. The sample consists of 350,000 to 450,000 distinct CDR3 sequences, 20% to 25% of them appearing once. The material sequenced was PBMCs or a T cell subset sorted from them (not recorded which). These receptors came from an adult woman who had mild COVID-19 (a few samples of this study predate the infection). Cell type and time point are not known. Each CDR3 is given with its conserved first and last residue. A D gene is named only where the DNA matches it firmly. The size of a clone is reported for some rows only, either as once, few or many, or as a class for expanded clones.

abundance	v_gene	j_gene	d_gene	CDR3nt	CDR3aa
.	TRBV11-1	TRBJ2-7	.	TGTGCCAGCAGCCACGGGACGGCGAATAGTTACGAGCAGTACTTC	CASSHGTANSYEQYF
few	TRBV12-3/TRBV12-4	TRBJ2-7	.	TGTGCCAGCAGTCCGGCGGAGGGGGTGGGGTTCTACTACGAGCAGTACTTC	CASSPAEGVGFYYEQYF
.	TRBV20-1	TRBJ2-1	TRBD2	TGCAGTGCCCCAAGCGGGAGGCTCTACAATGAGCAGTTCTTC	CSAPSGRLYNEQFF
few	TRBV12-3/TRBV12-4	TRBJ2-3	TRBD2	TGTGCCAGCACCAAAGCGGGGGGAACCACAGATACGCAGTATTTT	CASTKAGGTTDTQYF
.	TRBV24-1	TRBJ2-3	TRBD1	TGTGCCACCAGTGATTTGATGACAGGGCTGCATACGCAGTATTTT	CATSDLMTGLHTQYF
.	TRBV7-3	TRBJ2-3	.	TGTGCCAGCAGCTACAACGGGGGTAGCACAGATACGCAGTATTTT	CASSYNGGSTDTQYF
.	TRBV6-5	TRBJ1-1	.	TGTGCCAGCAGTTACTCCGCACCCCGTTCTGAAGCTTTCTTT	CASSYSAPRSEAFF
.	TRBV6-1	TRBJ1-5	.	TGTGCCAGCAGTGAAGATGGGGGCCTTCGCAATCAGCCCCAGCATTTT	CASSEDGGLRNQPQHF
.	TRBV5-6	TRBJ1-2	.	TGTGCCAGCAGCTTGAACAGCCGCTATGGCTACACCTTC	CASSLNSRYGYTF
few	TRBV24-1	TRBJ2-7	.	TGTGCCACCAGTGATCCTCAGGGTTCGAGCTCCTACGAGCAGTACTTC	CATSDPQGSSSYEQYF
.	TRBV6-5	TRBJ2-5	TRBD1	TGTGCCAGCAGTTACGGGGACAGGGGGCGACGGGAGACCCAGTACTTC	CASSYGDRGRRETQYF
many	TRBV7-6	TRBJ2-6	.	TGTGCCAGCAGCTACGGGTCTACTGGGGCCAACGTCCTGACTTTC	CASSYGSTGANVLTF
.	TRBV7-9	TRBJ1-2	.	TGTGCCAGCAGCTGGACACTTAACTATGGCTACACCTTC	CASSWTLNYGYTF
few	TRBV18	TRBJ2-1	TRBD1	TGTGCCAGCTCACCAGTCACAGGGGAGAATGAGCAGTTCTTC	CASSPVTGENEQFF
.	TRBV11-1	TRBJ2-5	.	TGTGCCAGCAGCCCCTCCAGGGTTCAAGAGACCCAGTACTTC	CASSPSRVQETQYF
few	TRBV5-1	TRBJ1-1	.	TGCGCCAGCAGCTTGGAGGCAGGGCCTAGCGCTGAAGCTTTCTTT	CASSLEAGPSAEAFF
many	TRBV5-1	TRBJ2-5	TRBD2	TGCGCCAGCAGCTTGAGTCGGGGGACTAGTGAAGAGACCCAGTACTTC	CASSLSRGTSEETQYF
.	TRBV6-4	TRBJ1-1	.	TGTGCCAGCAGTGAAGGAATGGGCCAGCCGAACACTGAAGCTTTCTTT	CASSEGMGQPNTEAFF
few	TRBV6-2/TRBV6-3	TRBJ1-1	.	TGTGCCAGCACACCACTGGAGCGGAACACTGAAGCTTTCTTT	CASTPLERNTEAFF
.	TRBV15	TRBJ2-5	.	TGTGCCACCAGCGTTGGGGTAGCAGAGACCCAGTACTTC	CATSVGVAETQYF
.	TRBV12-3/TRBV12-4	TRBJ2-5	.	TGTGCCAGCAGTGGGAGTGGGACCCAGTACTTC	CASSGSGTQYF
.	TRBV29-1	TRBJ1-2	TRBD1	TGCAGCGTGGCTGACAGGGCTAACTATGGCTACACCTTC	CSVADRANYGYTF
.	TRBV29-1	TRBJ2-3	TRBD1	TGCAGCGTTAGCGACAGGGGTGCAGATACGCAGTATTTT	CSVSDRGADTQYF
.	TRBV15	TRBJ1-1	.	TGTGCCACCAGCAGAGAGGGGACCACTGAAGCTTTCTTT	CATSREGTTEAFF
many	TRBV5-1	TRBJ2-1	TRBD2	TGCGCCAGCAGCTTGGAGCCTAGCGGGAGGCTGAATGAGCAGTTCTTC	CASSLEPSGRLNEQFF
few	TRBV29-1	TRBJ2-3	.	TGCAGCGTTGCGAGGAGAGATACGCAGTATTTT	CSVARRDTQYF
few	TRBV5-1	TRBJ1-2	.	TGCGCCAGCAGCTTCTCCCTCCAAGCTAACTATGGCTACACCTTC	CASSFSLQANYGYTF
.	TRBV6-1	TRBJ2-3	TRBD1	TGTGCCAGCAGTGGGGTTGAGACAGGGGAACCAGATACGCAGTATTTT	CASSGVETGEPDTQYF
.	TRBV7-2	TRBJ2-7	TRBD1	TGTGCCAGCAGCTTCCGGGACAGACCTTCCTCTGCCTACGAGCAGTACTTC	CASSFRDRPSSAYEQYF
few	TRBV7-8	TRBJ2-1	TRBD2	TGTGCCAGCAGCTCGCCAGCGGGAGGGCCTAGTTCCTACAATGAGCAGTTCTTC	CASSSPAGGPSSYNEQFF
few	TRBV6-6	TRBJ1-1	.	TGTGCCAGCGGAGGCGTCGGGACACTCCTGAACACTGAAGCTTTCTTT	CASGGVGTLLNTEAFF
.	TRBV5-1	TRBJ2-5	.	TGCGCCAGCAGCTTTAAGTTGCTCGGGGAGGAGACCCAGTACTTC	CASSFKLLGEETQYF
.	TRBV18	TRBJ1-1	TRBD1	TGTGCCAGCTCACGACAGGGGGCAGGGGCCACTGAAGCTTTCTTT	CASSRQGAGATEAFF
.	TRBV2	TRBJ2-3	.	TGTGCCAGCTTTTCTCCTGGCACAGATACGCAGTATTTT	CASFSPGTDTQYF
few	TRBV4-3	TRBJ2-7	TRBD1	TGCGCCAGCAGCCAGGGAGAGACAGGGACGATCTACGAGCAGTACTTC	CASSQGETGTIYEQYF
few	TRBV25-1	TRBJ2-3	TRBD2	TGTGCCAGCAGTTCAACTAGCGGGGGCACAGATACGCAGTATTTT	CASSSTSGGTDTQYF
.	TRBV6-4	TRBJ1-1	.	TGTGCCAGCAGTGCCCGGGCCAACAGTGAAGCTTTCTTT	CASSARANSEAFF
.	TRBV6-2/TRBV6-3	TRBJ2-1	.	TGTGCCAGCAGTTACAACAGGGATTCCTGGTTTTGGGATGAGCAGTTCTTC	CASSYNRDSWFWDEQFF
.	TRBV15	TRBJ2-1	.	TGTGCCACCAGCAGAGATCGGACAGCCTACAATGAGCAGTTCTTC	CATSRDRTAYNEQFF
.	TRBV3-1	TRBJ1-5	.	TGTGCCAGCAGCCCGGGGACGGGGGCCTCCAATCAGCCCCAGCATTTT	CASSPGTGASNQPQHF
many	TRBV12-3/TRBV12-4	TRBJ1-2	.	TGTGCCAGCACCCCGCAAGGGGGGTATGGCTACACCTTC	CASTPQGGYGYTF
few	TRBV27	TRBJ1-1	.	TGTGCCAGCATTCTCTTCAGGGGTAGAGACACTGAAGCTTTCTTT	CASILFRGRDTEAFF
.	TRBV27	TRBJ2-7	TRBD1	TGTGCCAGCAGTTCGCACCGGGACAGGGGTTACGAGCAGTACTTC	CASSSHRDRGYEQYF
.	TRBV3-1	TRBJ2-3	.	TGTGCCAGCAGCCAAATGCTTGACACAGATACGCAGTATTTT	CASSQMLDTDTQYF
many	TRBV7-2	TRBJ2-3	.	TGTGCCAGCAGCTTAGAGGCGATCCATACGCAGTATTTT	CASSLEAIHTQYF
few	TRBV5-1	TRBJ2-7	.	TGCGCCAGCAGCGTAAACTGGCCTACCTACGAGCAGTACTTC	CASSVNWPTYEQYF
few	TRBV20-1	TRBJ1-1	.	TGCAGTGCTAGTGCGGAGGACACTGAAGCTTTCTTT	CSASAEDTEAFF
.	TRBV10-3	TRBJ2-3	.	TGTGCCATCAGTGGGACCGCCTTGGATACGCAGTATTTT	CAISGTALDTQYF
many	TRBV4-2	TRBJ2-1	.	TGTGCCAGCAGCCAAGGGCAGGCCGACAATGAGCAGTTCTTC	CASSQGQADNEQFF